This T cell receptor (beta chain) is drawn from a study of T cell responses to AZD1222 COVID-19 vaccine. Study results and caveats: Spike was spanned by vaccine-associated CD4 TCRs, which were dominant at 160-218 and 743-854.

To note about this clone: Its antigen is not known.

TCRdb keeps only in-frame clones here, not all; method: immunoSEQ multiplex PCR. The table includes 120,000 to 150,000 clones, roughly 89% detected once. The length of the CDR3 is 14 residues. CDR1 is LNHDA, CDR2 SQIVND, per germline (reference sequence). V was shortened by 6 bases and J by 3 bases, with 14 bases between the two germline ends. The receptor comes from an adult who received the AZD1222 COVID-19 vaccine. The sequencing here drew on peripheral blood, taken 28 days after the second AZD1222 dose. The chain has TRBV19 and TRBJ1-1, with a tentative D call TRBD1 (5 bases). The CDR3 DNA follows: TGTGCCAGTAGGCCCAGGGCTCGAGACACTGAAGCTTTCTTT. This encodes CASRPRARDTEAFF.